The 32 T cell receptor beta chains below were found in one sample sequenced in a study of shared clonotypes between healthy human individuals. Generated by immunoSEQ multiplex PCR, the TCRdb table keeps only in-frame clones and is missing some. The sample yields a few million clones, about 92% seen once. Sequenced sample: naive CD4+ T cells sorted from blood. Subset given: CD45RA+ positively selected. All receptors come from a man between 18 and 29 years old in good health.

The gene calls are TRBV14 and TRBJ1-2; D remains unclear. The CDR3 is made up of 13 amino acids. Trimming took off 0 bases at V and 8 bases at J, with 10 bases between the two ends. Germline V gene data show CDR1 as SGHDN and CDR2 as FVKESK. CDR3 nucleotide sequence: TGTGCCAGCAGCCAAGAGGGAGCACGGGGCTACACCTTC. Amino acid sequence: CASSQEGARGYTF.

This chain connects TRBV5-4 to TRBJ1-2; a possible D gene is TRBD1 (5 bases). V lost 7 bases and J 8 bases, leaving 15 bases between the germline ends. Germline assignment: CDR1 SGHNT and CDR2 YYREEE (reference sequence). The CDR3 is made up of 12 amino acids. The CDR3 reads CASGDLSGGYTF. The CDR3 DNA sequence: TGTGCCAGCGGGGACCTCAGCGGGGGCTACACCTTC.

This chain connects TRBV6-6 to TRBJ2-1; TRBD1 aligns across 9 bases. Per germline, CDR1 MNHNY and CDR2 SVGAGI (reference sequence). The CDR3 spans 14 residues. V lost 3 bases, J lost 12 bases, and 9 bases stayed unmatched. CDR3 in DNA: TGTGCCAGCAGTTATGGGACAGGGCGTTCGGTGCAGTTCTTC. Encoded protein: CASSYGTGRSVQFF.

This clone was observed a handful of times. This chain uses TRBV28 with TRBJ1-6, with no clear D. This CDR3 region has 12 residues. Per the germline V gene, CDR1 is MDHEN and CDR2 is SYDVKM. The V end was cut by 5 bases, the J end by 10 bases, with 9 bases between. For the CDR3, the DNA is TGTGCCAGCAGTCCTCCCTCCTCACCCCTCCACTTT. Protein product: CASSPPSSPLHF.

V is TRBV28 and J is TRBJ2-1; the D gene is possibly TRBD2 (6 bases). CDR3 length: 14 amino acids. With 2 bases removed from V and 6 bases from J, the gap between germline ends came to 11 bases. Germline lookup yields CDR1 MDHEN and CDR2 SYDVKM. The CDR3 spells CASSLSTSINEQFF. The CDR3 DNA is TGTGCCAGCAGTTTAAGTACTAGCATCAATGAGCAGTTCTTC.

The V gene is TRBV18, the J gene TRBJ1-1, with D tentatively TRBD1 (6 bases). The CDR3 is 14 amino acids. CDR1 KGHSH and CDR2 LQKENI come from the germline V gene. V was clipped by 4 bases and J by 8 bases, with 17 bases between them. CDR3 in amino acids: CASSLLDSETEAFF. The CDR3 DNA follows: TGTGCCAGCTCACTATTGGACAGTGAGACGGAAGCTTTCTTT. Variable domain in full (rest from reference TRBV18 and TRBJ1-1): NAGVMQNPRHLVRRRGQEARLRCSPMKGHSHVYWYRQLPEEGLKFMVYLQKENIIDESGMPKERFSAEFPKEGPSILRIQQVVRGDSAAYFCASSLLDSETEAFFGQGTRLTVV.

The chain has TRBV6-1 and TRBJ2-5; no clear D gene. The V and J ends lost 1 base and 4 bases respectively, with 10 bases between them. Germline V gives CDR1 MNHNS, CDR2 SASEGT. CDR3 size: 14 residues. The CDR3 DNA sequence: TGTGCCAGCAGTGAAGTGCCCCTGGCAGAGACCCAGTACTTC. Protein: CASSEVPLAETQYF.

V and J are TRBV11-2 and TRBJ2-5; 9 nucleotides agree with TRBD1. CDR3 length equals 16 residues. In germline, CDR1 is SGHAT, CDR2 FQNNGV. The J segment lost 2 bases and the V segment lost 1 base, leaving 5 bases of the junction unmatched. The CDR3 loop reads CASSLGQGGPQETQYF. DNA of the CDR3: TGTGCCAGCAGCTTAGGACAGGGGGGGCCTCAAGAGACCCAGTACTTC.

This clone has only one observation. This chain links TRBV10-2 with TRBJ1-1; tentatively, D is TRBD1 (5 bases). The length of the CDR3 is 14 residues. V lost 6 bases to trimming and J lost 2 bases, with 13 bases between them. Germline V gene data show CDR1 as WSHSY and CDR2 as SAAADI. CDR3 sequence: CASRENRGNTEAFF. The CDR3 region has the DNA TGCGCCAGCAGGGAGAATAGGGGTAACACTGAAGCTTTCTTT.

This chain connects TRBV6-1 to TRBJ2-5; weak D call: TRBD1 (5 bases). The J call may be faulty, since TRBJ2-7 better matches the DNA end. The length of the CDR3 is 14 residues. Germline CDR1 is MNHNS and CDR2 is SASEGT. CDR3 residues: CASRGRRGSYEQYF. CDR3 bases: TGTGCCAGCAGAGGACGAAGGGGATCCTACGAGCAGTACTTC.

V gene TRBV30 combines with J gene TRBJ2-1; TRBD2 aligns across 7 bases. The germline gives CDR1 GTSNPN, CDR2 SVGIG (reference sequence). V trimming: 4 bases; J trimming: 10 bases; junction bases outside the gene matches: 4. This CDR3 spans 11 amino acids. CDR3 sequence (DNA): TGTGCCTGGATGCGGGAGAGAGAGCAGTTCTTC. This sequence encodes CAWMREREQFF.

The rearrangement uses TRBV28 and TRBJ1-1, with TRBD1 matching over 7 bases. The J segment lost 1 base and the V segment lost 0 bases, leaving 8 bases of the junction unmatched. The CDR3 runs 17 residues. Per germline, CDR1 MDHEN and CDR2 SYDVKM. The CDR3 coding sequence is TGTGCCAGCAGTTTATGGGTAGGGGGCAGAGAGAACACTGAAGCTTTCTTT. Its protein product is CASSLWVGGRENTEAFF.

The genes are TRBV18 and TRBJ1-3; 11 positions agree with TRBD1. The germline V gene has CDR1 KGHSH and CDR2 LQKENI. V shed 2 bases and J 2 bases; nucleotides not matched to a gene: 17. The CDR3 is made up of 21 amino acids. This CDR3 reads CASSPFRTGGDWTSAGNTIYF. The CDR3 DNA follows: TGTGCCAGCTCACCATTTCGGACAGGGGGCGACTGGACCTCAGCTGGAAACACCATATATTTT.

The gene calls are TRBV18 and TRBJ1-4, with D tentatively TRBD1 (6 bases). This CDR3 is 13 amino acids long. Germline-derived CDR1 and CDR2 are KGHSH and LQKENI. Trimming cost V 6 bases and J 13 bases, with 18 bases left between them. CDR3 region: CASSPVEGVGLFF. Written as DNA, the CDR3 is TGTGCCAGCTCCCCCGTTGAGGGGGTTGGACTGTTTTTT.

CDR3 sequence (DNA): TGTGCCAGCAGACAGGGGGGGAACTCTGGAAACACCATATATTTT. Its protein product is CASRQGGNSGNTIYF. The V and J genes are TRBV2 and TRBJ1-3, with 8 bases lining up with TRBD1. After removal of 6 bases from V and 0 bases from J, the junction contained 4 bases not matched to a gene. CDR1 and CDR2 (germline): SNHLY, FYNNEI. The CDR3 loop spans 15 amino acids. Variable domain in full (rest from reference TRBV2 and TRBJ1-3): EPEVTQTPSHQVTQMGQEVILRCVPISNHLYFYWYRQILGQKVEFLVSFYNNEISEKSEIFDDQFSVERPDGSNFTLKIRSTKLEDSAMYFCASRQGGNSGNTIYFGEGSWLTVV.

This chain connects TRBV28 to TRBJ1-5; perhaps TRBD1 as D (5 bases). There are 15 residues in the CDR3. The V gene's germline CDR1 is MDHEN and CDR2 SYDVKM. V lost 1 base and J 5 bases, leaving 12 bases between the germline ends. The chain's CDR3 is CASSLSAGPYQPQHF. CDR3 nucleotide sequence: TGTGCCAGCAGTTTATCGGCAGGGCCGTATCAGCCCCAGCATTTT.

J is TRBJ1-2 and V is TRBV19; 8 bases align to TRBD1. Trimming cost V 2 bases and J 14 bases; bases outside gene matches: 19. Looked up from germline, CDR1 is LNHDA and CDR2 is SQIVND (reference sequence). The CDR3 runs to 16 residues. DNA of the CDR3: TGTGCCAGTAGTATATCTTTTTCGGATCCAGGGGGCTTTGTAACCTTC. Translation: CASSISFSDPGGFVTF. Filled out from reference TRBV19 and TRBJ1-2, the complete variable domain reads DGGITQSPKYLFRKEGQNVTLSCEQNLNHDAMYWYRQDPGQGLRLIYYSQIVNDFQKGDIAEGYSVSREKKESFPLTVTSAQKNPTAFYLCASSISFSDPGGFVTFGSGTRLTVV.

The chain joins TRBV27 to TRBJ2-1; no clear D gene. The CDR3 runs 13 residues. CDR1 MNHEY and CDR2 SMNVEV come from the germline V gene (reference sequence). The V end lost 10 bases, the J end lost 4 bases, and 14 bases lay between the germline ends. CDR3 residues: CANSVGEYNEQFF. Written as DNA, the CDR3 is TGTGCCAACTCGGTAGGCGAATACAATGAGCAGTTCTTC.

The rearrangement joins TRBV5-4 to TRBJ2-4, with 7 bases that match TRBD2. Germline values: CDR1 SGHNT, CDR2 YYREEE (reference sequence). The CDR3 consists of 15 residues. The J segment lost 0 bases and the V segment lost 4 bases, leaving 4 bases of the junction unmatched. This CDR3 is CASSDGTIAKNIQYF. CDR3 nucleotide sequence: TGTGCCAGCAGCGATGGGACTATAGCCAAAAACATTCAGTACTTC.

The chain joins TRBV5-6 to TRBJ2-7; 10 bases are shared with TRBD1. CDR3 size: 16 residues. Per germline, CDR1 SGHDT and CDR2 YYEEEE. Unmatched junction bases numbered 10, after V lost 3 bases and J lost 4 bases. CDR3: CASSSPGTGAIYEQYF. Here the CDR3 DNA reads TGTGCCAGCAGCTCCCCGGGGACAGGGGCCATATACGAGCAGTACTTC.

V gene TRBV15 combines with J gene TRBJ2-2; possible D gene TRBD1, 6 bases. Trimming shortened V by 1 base and J by 0 bases, and 9 bases separated the two germline ends. CDR3 length equals 16 residues. The V gene's germline CDR1 is LNHNV and CDR2 YYDKDF (reference sequence). CDR3: CATSRGDRSNTGELFF. The CDR3 DNA reads TGTGCCACCAGCAGAGGAGACAGGTCGAACACCGGGGAGCTGTTTTTT.

With regard to this clone: Other DNA sequences within the sample encode an identical CDR3. The chain employs TRBV11-2 and TRBJ2-1; 7 bases agree with TRBD2. The V gene's germline CDR1 is SGHAT and CDR2 FQNNGV. The CDR3 totals 14 residues. V was clipped by 6 bases and J by 1 base; unmatched bases: 3. This CDR3 reads CASSPGGSYNEQFF. Written as DNA, the CDR3 is TGTGCCAGCAGTCCCGGGGGGTCCTACAATGAGCAGTTCTTC.

V is TRBV11-2 and J is TRBJ2-1, with D perhaps TRBD2 (5 bases). V lost 3 bases and J 9 bases, leaving 9 bases between the germline ends. Germline V CDR1 and CDR2: SGHAT, FQNNGV. The length of the CDR3 is 12 residues. DNA of the CDR3: TGTGCCAGCAGCTTCACTAGTACTGAGCAGTTCTTC. Residues: CASSFTSTEQFF. The full variable domain, rest sourced from reference TRBV11-2 and TRBJ2-1, is EAGVAQSPRYKIIEKRQSVAFWCNPISGHATLYWYQQILGQGPKLLIQFQNNGVVDDSQLPKDRFSAERLKGVDSTLKIQPAKLEDSAVYLCASSFTSTEQFFGPGTRLTVL.

The chain is built from TRBV7-6 and TRBJ2-5, with D unclear. Germline CDR1 reads SGHVS; CDR2 reads FNYEAQ. V lost 1 base, J lost 7 bases, and 19 bases lay in between. The CDR3 runs 16 residues. The CDR3 here is CASSLGVPTLVGTQYF. The DNA of the CDR3 is TGTGCCAGCAGCTTAGGTGTACCGACTTTAGTAGGGACCCAGTACTTC. The full variable domain, rest sourced from reference TRBV7-6 and TRBJ2-5, is GAGVSQSPRYKVTKRGQDVALRCDPISGHVSLYWYRQALGQGPEFLTYFNYEAQQDKSGLPNDRFSAERPEGSISTLTIQRTEQRDSAMYRCASSLGVPTLVGTQYFGPGTRLLVL.

This clone showed up just a few times. This rearrangement joins TRBV28 to TRBJ1-2; D gene uncertain. Trimming shortened V by 4 bases and J by 0 bases, and 12 bases separated the two germline ends. Germline V lookup: CDR1 MDHEN, CDR2 SYDVKM. The CDR3 is made up of 15 amino acids. The CDR3 sequence: CASSSPGDANYGYTF. CDR3 bases: TGTGCCAGCAGTTCCCCAGGCGACGCTAACTATGGCTACACCTTC.

The chain employs TRBV6-6 and TRBJ1-6, with 7 bases lining up with TRBD1. Germline CDR1 is MNHNY and CDR2 is SVGAGI (reference sequence). With V trimmed by 2 bases and J by 5 bases, 3 bases remained unmatched. This CDR3 region has 15 residues. CDR3 nucleotides: TGTGCCAGCAGTTACGAGGGGGCCAATAATTCACCCCTCCACTTT. Translated: CASSYEGANNSPLHF.

The V gene is TRBV5-4, the J gene TRBJ1-6, with 8 positions matching TRBD1. J gave up 10 bases and V 4 bases, and 7 bases lay outside the gene matches. This CDR3 has 14 residues. Germline CDR1 SGHNT, CDR2 YYREEE (reference sequence). DNA for the CDR3: TGTGCCAGCAGCCTTGACAGGGGTGACTCACCCCTCCACTTT. This sequence encodes CASSLDRGDSPLHF.

This chain uses TRBV9 with TRBJ1-2; D is ambiguous. Trimming shortened V by 0 bases and J by 6 bases, and 6 bases separated the two germline ends. The CDR3 is 12 amino acids. CDR1 SGDLS and CDR2 YYNGEE come from the germline V gene. The CDR3 DNA follows: TGTGCCAGCAGCGTAGGGGCAGATGGCTACACCTTC. This sequence encodes CASSVGADGYTF.

This rearrangement joins TRBV5-4 to TRBJ2-1, with 10 bases matching TRBD2. The CDR3 runs 14 residues. Germline loops: CDR1 SGHNT, CDR2 YYREEE (reference sequence). Trimming took 3 bases from V and 9 from J; bases not matched to a gene: 6. This chain's CDR3 is CASSSKLAGPEQFF. The DNA for the CDR3 is TGTGCCAGCAGCTCAAAACTAGCGGGACCTGAGCAGTTCTTC. Complete variable domain (other parts from reference TRBV5-4 and TRBJ2-1): ETGVTQSPTHLIKTRGQQVTLRCSSQSGHNTVSWYQQALGQGPQFIFQYYREEENGRGNFPPRFSGLQFPNYSSELNVNALELDDSALYLCASSSKLAGPEQFFGPGTRLTVL.

This rearrangement joins TRBV4-1 to TRBJ1-6; perhaps TRBD1 as D (6 bases). The CDR3 consists of 16 residues. The ends were cut back, 1 base at V and 6 bases at J, with 13 bases in the middle. From germline, CDR1 is MGHRA and CDR2 YSYEKL. CDR3 residues: CASSQVAPQGNSPLHF. In nucleotides, the CDR3 is TGCGCCAGCAGCCAAGTGGCGCCACAGGGTAATTCACCCCTCCACTTT.

The V gene is TRBV18, the J gene TRBJ1-4, with 7 bases that match TRBD1. CDR3 length equals 13 residues. The trim removed 7 bases at V and 6 bases at J, leaving 5 bases unmatched. Germline lookup yields CDR1 KGHSH and CDR2 LQKENI. The CDR3 region is CASFRDSYEKLFF. For the CDR3, the DNA is TGTGCCAGCTTCCGGGACAGTTATGAAAAACTGTTTTTT.

This clone was seen just once. Other DNA sequences in this specimen translate into the identical CDR3. The chain couples TRBV5-4 to TRBJ1-6; no clear D. CDR3 length equals 16 residues. V shed 0 bases and J shed 0 bases, with 7 bases lying between them. Per the germline V gene, CDR1 is SGHNT and CDR2 is YYREEE (reference sequence). The CDR3 loop reads CASSLGGSSYNSPLHF. CDR3 DNA: TGTGCCAGCAGCTTGGGAGGCAGCTCCTATAATTCACCCCTCCACTTT. Complete variable domain (other parts from reference TRBV5-4 and TRBJ1-6): ETGVTQSPTHLIKTRGQQVTLRCSSQSGHNTVSWYQQALGQGPQFIFQYYREEENGRGNFPPRFSGLQFPNYSSELNVNALELDDSALYLCASSLGGSSYNSPLHFGNGTRLTVT.